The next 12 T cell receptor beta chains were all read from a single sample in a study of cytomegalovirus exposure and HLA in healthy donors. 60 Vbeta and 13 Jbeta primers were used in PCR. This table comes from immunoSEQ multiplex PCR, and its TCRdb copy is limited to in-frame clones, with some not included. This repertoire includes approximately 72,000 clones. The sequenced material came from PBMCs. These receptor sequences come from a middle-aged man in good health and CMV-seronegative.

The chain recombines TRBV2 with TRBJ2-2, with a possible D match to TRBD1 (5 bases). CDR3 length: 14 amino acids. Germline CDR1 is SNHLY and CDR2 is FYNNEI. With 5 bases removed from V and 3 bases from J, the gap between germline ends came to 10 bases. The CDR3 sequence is CASSSDTDTGELFF. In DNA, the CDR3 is TGTGCCAGCAGTTCGGACACCGACACCGGGGAGCTGTTTTTT.

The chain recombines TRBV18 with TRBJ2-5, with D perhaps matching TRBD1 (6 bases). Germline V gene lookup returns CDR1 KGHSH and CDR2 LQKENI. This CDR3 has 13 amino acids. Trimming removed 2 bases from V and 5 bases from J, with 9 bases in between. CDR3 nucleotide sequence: TGTGCCAGCTCACCAGGGGGCGGGGAGACCCAGTACTTC. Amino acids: CASSPGGGETQYF.

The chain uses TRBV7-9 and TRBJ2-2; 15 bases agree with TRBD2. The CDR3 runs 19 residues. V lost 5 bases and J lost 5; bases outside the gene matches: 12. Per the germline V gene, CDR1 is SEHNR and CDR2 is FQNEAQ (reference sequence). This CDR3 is CASSRLTGLAGGKTGELFF. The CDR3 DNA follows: TGTGCCAGCAGCCGTCTAACGGGACTAGCGGGGGGTAAAACCGGGGAGCTGTTTTTT.

For the CDR3, the DNA is TGCGCCAGCAGCCACTATACCGCCGGGACTAGCCGCCAAGAGACCCAGTACTTC. This codes for CASSHYTAGTSRQETQYF. V gene TRBV4-1 combines with J gene TRBJ2-5; 9 bases match TRBD2. Per the germline V gene, CDR1 is MGHRA and CDR2 is YSYEKL. The CDR3 totals 18 residues. J lost 1 base, V lost 3 bases, and 12 bases had no gene match.

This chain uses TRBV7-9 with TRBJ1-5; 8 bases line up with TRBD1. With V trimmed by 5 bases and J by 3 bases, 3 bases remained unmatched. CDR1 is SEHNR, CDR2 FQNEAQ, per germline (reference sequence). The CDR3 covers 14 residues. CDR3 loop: CASSATGDNQPQHF. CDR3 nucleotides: TGTGCCAGCAGCGCGACAGGGGACAATCAGCCCCAGCATTTT. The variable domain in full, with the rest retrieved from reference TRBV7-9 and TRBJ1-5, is DTGVSQNPRHKITKRGQNVTFRCDPISEHNRLYWYRQTLGQGPEFLTYFQNEAQLEKSRLLSDRFSAERPKGSFSTLEIQRTEQGDSAMYLCASSATGDNQPQHFGDGTRLSIL.

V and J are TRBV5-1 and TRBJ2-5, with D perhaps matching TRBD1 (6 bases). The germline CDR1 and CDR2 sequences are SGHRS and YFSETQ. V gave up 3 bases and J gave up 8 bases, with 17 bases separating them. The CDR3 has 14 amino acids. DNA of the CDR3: TGCGCCAGCAGCTCTCGGACAGACGGGTCCACCCAGTACTTC. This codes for CASSSRTDGSTQYF. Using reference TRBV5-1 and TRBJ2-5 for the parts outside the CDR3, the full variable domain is KAGVTQTPRYLIKTRGQQVTLSCSPISGHRSVSWYQQTPGQGLQFLFEYFSETQRNKGNFPGRFSGRQFSNSRSEMNVSTLELGDSALYLCASSSRTDGSTQYFGPGTRLLVL.

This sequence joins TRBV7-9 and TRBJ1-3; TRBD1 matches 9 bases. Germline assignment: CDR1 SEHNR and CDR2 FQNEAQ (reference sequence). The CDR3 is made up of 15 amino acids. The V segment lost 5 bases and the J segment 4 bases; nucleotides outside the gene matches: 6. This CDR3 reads CASSRQGVRGNTIYF. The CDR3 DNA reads TGTGCCAGCAGCCGACAGGGGGTAAGAGGAAACACCATATATTTT.

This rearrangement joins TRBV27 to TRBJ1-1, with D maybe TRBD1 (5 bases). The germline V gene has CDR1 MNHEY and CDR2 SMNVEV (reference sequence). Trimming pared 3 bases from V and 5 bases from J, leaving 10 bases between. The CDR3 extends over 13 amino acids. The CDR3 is CASSFSGTTEAFF. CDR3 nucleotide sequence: TGTGCCAGCAGTTTTTCAGGGACTACTGAAGCTTTCTTT.

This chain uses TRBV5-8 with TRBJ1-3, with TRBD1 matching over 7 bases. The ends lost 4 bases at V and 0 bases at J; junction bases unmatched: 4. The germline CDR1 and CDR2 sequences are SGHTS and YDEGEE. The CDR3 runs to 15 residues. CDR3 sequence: CASSPDRASGNTIYF. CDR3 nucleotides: TGTGCCAGCAGCCCCGACAGGGCCTCTGGAAACACCATATATTTT.

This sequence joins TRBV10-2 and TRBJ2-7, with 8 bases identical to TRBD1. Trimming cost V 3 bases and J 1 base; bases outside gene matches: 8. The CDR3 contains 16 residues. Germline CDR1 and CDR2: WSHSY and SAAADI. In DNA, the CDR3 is TGCGCCAGCAGTGACCCCGGACAGGGAGCTTCCTACGAGCAGTACTTC. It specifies CASSDPGQGASYEQYF.

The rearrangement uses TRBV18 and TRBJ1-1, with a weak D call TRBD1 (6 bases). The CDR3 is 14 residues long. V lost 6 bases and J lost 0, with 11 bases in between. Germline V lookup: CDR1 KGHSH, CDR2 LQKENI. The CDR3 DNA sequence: TGTGCCAGCTCGTTTAGGGGGTTGAACACTGAAGCTTTCTTT. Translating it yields CASSFRGLNTEAFF.

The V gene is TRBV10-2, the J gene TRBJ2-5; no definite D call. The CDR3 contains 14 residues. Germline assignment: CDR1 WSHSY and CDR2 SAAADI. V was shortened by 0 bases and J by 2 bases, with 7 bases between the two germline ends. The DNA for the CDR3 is TGCGCCAGCAGTGAGTCGTTAAATCAAGAGACCCAGTACTTC. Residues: CASSESLNQETQYF.